This T cell receptor beta chain stems from a study of Graves' ophthalmopathy and Graves' hyperthyroidism. The authors amplified TCR beta CDR3 regions, and they did so from RNA transcripts for repertoire sequencing. Investigators did first-round RT-PCR with HTBI primers, then second-round multiplex PCR. TCRdb ran MiXCR on the multiplex PCR reads and lists one entry per CDR3 protein. The sample includes about 740,000 distinct CDR3 sequences, roughly 41% of them seen just once. The germline V gene has CDR1 MGHDK and CDR2 SYGVNS. The CDR3 contains 15 residues. The J segment lost 5 bases and the V segment lost 5 bases, leaving 10 bases of the junction unmatched. This clonotype was seen only once.

V usage is TRBV25-1 and J usage is TRBJ2-5, with 8 bases lining up with TRBD2. The sample comprised peripheral blood. This TCR derives from an adult man with Graves' ophthalmopathy. This CDR3 is CASSLGSGELETQYF. CDR3 in DNA: TGTGCCAGCAGTTTAGGTAGCGGGGAATTGGAGACCCAGTACTTC. The whole variable domain, remainder taken from reference TRBV25-1 and TRBJ2-5, is EADIYQTPRYLVIGTGKKITLECSQTMGHDKMYWYQQDPGMELHLIHYSYGVNSTEKGDLSSESTVSRIRTEHFPLTLESARPSHTSQYLCASSLGSGELETQYFGPGTRLLVL.